A selection of T cell receptor beta chains follows, all from one sample in a study of T cells in Graves' hyperthyroidism and ophthalmopathy. One entry per CDR3 protein results from TCRdb running MiXCR on the multiplex PCR reads. The sample records around 500,000 distinct CDR3 sequences, around 15% being singletons. The material sequenced was blood. These receptors were taken from a woman aged 25-40 years with Graves' ophthalmopathy. CDR3s include the opening cysteine and the closing phenylalanine or tryptophan. Each record gives: J gene, V gene, CDR3 protein.

>TRBJ2-7|TRBV6-2/TRBV6-3
CASSRDTRASEQYF
>TRBJ2-7|TRBV9
CASSISSGYEQYF
>TRBJ2-7|TRBV29-1
CSVRASGNSHEQYF
>TRBJ2-4|TRBV5-6
CASSLGAASKNIQYF
>TRBJ2-3|TRBV20-1
CSAMGIVGTDTQYF
>TRBJ1-2|TRBV18
CASSTGKMGGYTF
>TRBJ2-7|TRBV28
CASSFSAVYEQYF
>TRBJ2-3|TRBV7-2
CASSLAGTSGRDTQYF
>TRBJ2-2|TRBV18
CASSPDGNTGELFF
>TRBJ1-5|TRBV28
CASSLIGLLSIQPQHF